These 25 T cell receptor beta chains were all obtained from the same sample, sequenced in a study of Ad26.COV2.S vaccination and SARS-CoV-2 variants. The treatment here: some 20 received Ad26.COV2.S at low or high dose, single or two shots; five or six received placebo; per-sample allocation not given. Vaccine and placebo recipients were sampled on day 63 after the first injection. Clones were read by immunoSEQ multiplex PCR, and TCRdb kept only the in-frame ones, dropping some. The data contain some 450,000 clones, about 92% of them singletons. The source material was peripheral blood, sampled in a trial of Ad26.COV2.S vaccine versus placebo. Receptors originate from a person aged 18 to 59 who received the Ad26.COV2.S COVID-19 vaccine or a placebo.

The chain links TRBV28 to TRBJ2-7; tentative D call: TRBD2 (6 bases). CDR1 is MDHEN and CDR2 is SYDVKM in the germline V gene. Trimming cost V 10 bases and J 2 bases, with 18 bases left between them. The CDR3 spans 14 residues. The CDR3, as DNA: TGTGCCACGAGCCTGGCGGGACCTCCCTACGAGCAGTACTTC. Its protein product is CATSLAGPPYEQYF.

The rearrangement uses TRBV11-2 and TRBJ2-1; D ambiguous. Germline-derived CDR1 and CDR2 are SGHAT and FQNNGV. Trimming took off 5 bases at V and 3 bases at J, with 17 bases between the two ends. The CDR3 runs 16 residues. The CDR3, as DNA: TGTGCCAGCAGCCCACCCGTATATGGGCTCTACAATGAGCAGTTCTTC. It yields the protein CASSPPVYGLYNEQFF.

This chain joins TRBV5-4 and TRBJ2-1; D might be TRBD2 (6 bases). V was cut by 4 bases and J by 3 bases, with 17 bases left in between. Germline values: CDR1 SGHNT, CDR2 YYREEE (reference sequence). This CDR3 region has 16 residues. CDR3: CASSAGTEGYYNEQFF. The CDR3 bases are TGTGCCAGCAGCGCCGGGACGGAGGGGTACTACAATGAGCAGTTCTTC.

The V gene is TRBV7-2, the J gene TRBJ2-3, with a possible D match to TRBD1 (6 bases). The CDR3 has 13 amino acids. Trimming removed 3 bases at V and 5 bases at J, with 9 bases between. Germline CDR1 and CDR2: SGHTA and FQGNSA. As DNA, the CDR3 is TGTGCCAGCAGCTTGCAGGGGTTAGATACGCAGTATTTT. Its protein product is CASSLQGLDTQYF. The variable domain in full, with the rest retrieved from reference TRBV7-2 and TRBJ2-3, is GAGVSQSPSNKVTEKGKDVELRCDPISGHTALYWYRQSLGQGLEFLIYFQGNSAPDKSGLPSDRFSAERTGGSVSTLTIQRTQQEDSAVYLCASSLQGLDTQYFGPGTRLTVL.

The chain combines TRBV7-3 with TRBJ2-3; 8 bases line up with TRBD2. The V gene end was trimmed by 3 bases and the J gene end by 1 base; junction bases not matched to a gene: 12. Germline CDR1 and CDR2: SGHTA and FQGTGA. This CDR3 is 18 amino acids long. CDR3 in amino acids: CASSLTGGPMIRTDTQYF. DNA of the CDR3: TGTGCCAGCAGCTTGACGGGAGGGCCTATGATACGCACAGATACGCAGTATTTT.

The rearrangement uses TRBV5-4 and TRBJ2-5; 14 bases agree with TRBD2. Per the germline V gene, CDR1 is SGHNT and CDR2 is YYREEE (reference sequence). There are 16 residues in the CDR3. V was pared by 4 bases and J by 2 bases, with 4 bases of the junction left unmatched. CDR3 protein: CASSPTSGREQETQYF. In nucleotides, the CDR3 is TGTGCCAGCAGCCCGACTAGCGGGAGGGAACAAGAGACCCAGTACTTC. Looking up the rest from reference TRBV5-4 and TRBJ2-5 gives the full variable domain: ETGVTQSPTHLIKTRGQQVTLRCSSQSGHNTVSWYQQALGQGPQFIFQYYREEENGRGNFPPRFSGLQFPNYSSELNVNALELDDSALYLCASSPTSGREQETQYFGPGTRLLVL.

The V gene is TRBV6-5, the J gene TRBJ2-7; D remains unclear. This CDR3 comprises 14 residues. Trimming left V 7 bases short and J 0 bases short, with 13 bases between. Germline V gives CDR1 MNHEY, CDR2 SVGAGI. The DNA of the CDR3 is TGTGCCAGCATCTTGGAAGGTTACTCCTACGAGCAGTACTTC. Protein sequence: CASILEGYSYEQYF.

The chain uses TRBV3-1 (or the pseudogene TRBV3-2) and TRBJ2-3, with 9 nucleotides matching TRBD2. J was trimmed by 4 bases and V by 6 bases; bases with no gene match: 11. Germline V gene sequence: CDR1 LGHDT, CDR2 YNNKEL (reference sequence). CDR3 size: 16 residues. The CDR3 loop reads CASSQPRGRGADTQYF. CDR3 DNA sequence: TGTGCCAGCAGTCAGCCCCGCGGGAGGGGAGCAGATACGCAGTATTTT.

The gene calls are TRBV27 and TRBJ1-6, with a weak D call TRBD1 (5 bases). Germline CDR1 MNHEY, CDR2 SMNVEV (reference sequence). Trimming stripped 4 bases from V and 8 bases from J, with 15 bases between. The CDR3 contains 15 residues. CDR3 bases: TGTGCCAGCAGTTCTCAGGGATTAATGGATTCACCCCTCCACTTT. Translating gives CASSSQGLMDSPLHF.

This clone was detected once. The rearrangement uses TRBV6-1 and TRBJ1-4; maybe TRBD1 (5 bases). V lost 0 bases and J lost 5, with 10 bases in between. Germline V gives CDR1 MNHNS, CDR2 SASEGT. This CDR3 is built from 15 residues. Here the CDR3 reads CASSEAPRENEKLFF. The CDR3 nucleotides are TGTGCCAGCAGTGAAGCACCCAGGGAGAATGAAAAACTGTTTTTT.

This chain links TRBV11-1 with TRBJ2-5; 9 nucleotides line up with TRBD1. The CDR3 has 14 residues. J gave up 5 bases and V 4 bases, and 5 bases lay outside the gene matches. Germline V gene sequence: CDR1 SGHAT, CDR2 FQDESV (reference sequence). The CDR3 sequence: CASSSGQGGETQYF. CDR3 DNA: TGTGCCAGCAGCTCGGGACAGGGAGGCGAGACCCAGTACTTC.

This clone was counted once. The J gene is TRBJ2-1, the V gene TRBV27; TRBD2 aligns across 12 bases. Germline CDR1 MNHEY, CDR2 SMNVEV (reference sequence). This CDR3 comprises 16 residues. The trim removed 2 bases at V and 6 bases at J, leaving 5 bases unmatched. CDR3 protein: CASSLTSGRPINEQFF. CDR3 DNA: TGTGCCAGCAGTTTAACTAGCGGGAGGCCCATCAATGAGCAGTTCTTC.

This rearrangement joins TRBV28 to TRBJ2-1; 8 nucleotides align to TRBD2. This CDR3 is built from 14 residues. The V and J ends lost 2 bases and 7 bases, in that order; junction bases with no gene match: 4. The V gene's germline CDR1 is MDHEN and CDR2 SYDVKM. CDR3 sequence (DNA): TGTGCCAGCAGTTTACTAGCGGGTAGAAATGAGCAGTTCTTC. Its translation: CASSLLAGRNEQFF.

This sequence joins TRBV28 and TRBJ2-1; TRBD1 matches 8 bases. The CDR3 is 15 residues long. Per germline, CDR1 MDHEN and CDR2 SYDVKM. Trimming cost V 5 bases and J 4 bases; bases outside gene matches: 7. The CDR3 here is CASSLGTGEYNEQFF. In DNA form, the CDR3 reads TGTGCCAGCAGTCTCGGGACAGGAGAATACAATGAGCAGTTCTTC. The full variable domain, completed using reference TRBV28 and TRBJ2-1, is DVKVTQSSRYLVKRTGEKVFLECVQDMDHENMFWYRQDPGLGLRLIYFSYDVKMKEKGDIPEGYSVSREKKERFSLILESASTNQTSMYLCASSLGTGEYNEQFFGPGTRLTVL.

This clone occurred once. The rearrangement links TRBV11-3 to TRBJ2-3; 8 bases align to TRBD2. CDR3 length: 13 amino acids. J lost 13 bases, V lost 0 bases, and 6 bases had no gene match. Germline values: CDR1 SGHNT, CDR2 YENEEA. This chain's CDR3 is CASSLDRGLGKYF. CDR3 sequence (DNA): TGTGCCAGCAGCTTAGATAGGGGACTAGGAAAGTATTTT.

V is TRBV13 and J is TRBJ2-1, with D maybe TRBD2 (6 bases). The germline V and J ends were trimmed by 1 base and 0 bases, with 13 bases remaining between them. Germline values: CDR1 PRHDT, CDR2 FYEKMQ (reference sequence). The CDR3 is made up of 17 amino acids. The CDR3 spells CASSLAGGTGSYNEQFF. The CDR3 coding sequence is TGTGCCAGCAGCTTAGCGGGCGGGACGGGCTCCTACAATGAGCAGTTCTTC.

The CDR3 DNA follows: TGTGCCAGCGCTTATTACGCGGGCGTTTCCTACGAGCAGTACTTC. Protein product: CASAYYAGVSYEQYF. This sequence joins TRBV5-8 and TRBJ2-7, with D tentatively TRBD2 (5 bases). Trimming cost V 7 bases and J 1 base, with 18 bases left between them. CDR3 size: 15 residues. Germline V gene sequence: CDR1 SGHTS, CDR2 YDEGEE.

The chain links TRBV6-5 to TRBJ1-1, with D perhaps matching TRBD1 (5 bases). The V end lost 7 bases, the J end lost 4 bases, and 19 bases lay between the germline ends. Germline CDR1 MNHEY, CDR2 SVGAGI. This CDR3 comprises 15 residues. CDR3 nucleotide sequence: TGTGCCAGCACCCCCGGGTTGGGGGATGGCACTGAAGCTTTCTTT. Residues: CASTPGLGDGTEAFF.

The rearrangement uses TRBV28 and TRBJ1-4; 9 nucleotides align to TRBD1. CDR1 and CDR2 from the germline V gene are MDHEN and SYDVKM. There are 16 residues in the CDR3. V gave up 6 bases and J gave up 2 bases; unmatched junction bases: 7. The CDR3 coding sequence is TGTGCCAGCAGACGAACAGGGGGCTGGACTAATGAAAAACTGTTTTTT. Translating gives CASRRTGGWTNEKLFF. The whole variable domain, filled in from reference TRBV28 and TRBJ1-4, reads DVKVTQSSRYLVKRTGEKVFLECVQDMDHENMFWYRQDPGLGLRLIYFSYDVKMKEKGDIPEGYSVSREKKERFSLILESASTNQTSMYLCASRRTGGWTNEKLFFGSGTQLSVL.

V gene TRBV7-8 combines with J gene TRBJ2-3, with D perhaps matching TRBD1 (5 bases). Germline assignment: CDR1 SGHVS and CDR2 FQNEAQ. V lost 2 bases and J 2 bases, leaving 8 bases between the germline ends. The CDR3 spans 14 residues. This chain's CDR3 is CASSLQGYTDTQYF. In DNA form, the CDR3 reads TGTGCCAGCAGCTTACAGGGTTACACAGATACGCAGTATTTT. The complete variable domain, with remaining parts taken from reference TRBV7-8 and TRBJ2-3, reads GAGVSQSPRYKVAKRGQDVALRCDPISGHVSLFWYQQALGQGPEFLTYFQNEAQLDKSGLPSDRFFAERPEGSVSTLKIQRTQQEDSAVYLCASSLQGYTDTQYFGPGTRLTVL.

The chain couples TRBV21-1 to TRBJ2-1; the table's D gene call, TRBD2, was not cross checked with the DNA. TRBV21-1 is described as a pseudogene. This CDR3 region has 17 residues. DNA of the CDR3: TGTGCCAGCAGCAAAGACGCGCGACTAGCGGGAGCCGTTGAGCAGTTCTTC. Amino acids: CASSKDARLAGAVEQFF.

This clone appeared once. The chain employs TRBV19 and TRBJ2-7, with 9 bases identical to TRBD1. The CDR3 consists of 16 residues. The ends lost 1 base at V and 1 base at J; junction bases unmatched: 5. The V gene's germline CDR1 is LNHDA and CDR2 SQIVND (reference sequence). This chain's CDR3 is CASSIGRGQGSYEQYF. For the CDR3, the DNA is TGTGCCAGTAGTATAGGTAGGGGACAGGGATCCTACGAGCAGTACTTC.

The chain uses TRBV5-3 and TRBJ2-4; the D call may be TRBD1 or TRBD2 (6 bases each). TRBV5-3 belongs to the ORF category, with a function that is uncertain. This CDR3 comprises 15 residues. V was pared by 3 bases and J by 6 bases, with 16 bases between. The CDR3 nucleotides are TGTGCCAGAAGCTACCCCTGGGGGGCGGGAAACATTCAGTACTTC. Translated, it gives CARSYPWGAGNIQYF.

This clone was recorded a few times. CDR3 DNA: TGTGCCATCAGTGAAACTAGCGGGAGGTCAGATACGCAGTATTTT. Protein: CAISETSGRSDTQYF. This chain uses TRBV10-3 with TRBJ2-3; 12 bases fit TRBD2. CDR1 is ENHRY, CDR2 SYGVKD, per germline. The CDR3 is 15 residues long. The trim removed 3 bases at V and 4 bases at J, leaving 2 bases unmatched.

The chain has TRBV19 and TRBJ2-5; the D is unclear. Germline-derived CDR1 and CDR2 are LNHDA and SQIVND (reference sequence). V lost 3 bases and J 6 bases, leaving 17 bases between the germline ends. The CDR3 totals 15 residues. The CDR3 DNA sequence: TGTGCCAGTAGTATCGGTGGGCCCGAAAGAAAGACCCAGTACTTC. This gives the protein CASSIGGPERKTQYF.